These 5 T cell receptor beta chains originate from one sample sequenced in a study of OX40 agonist ivuxolimab in advanced cancers. Method: immunoSEQ multiplex PCR; TCRdb's copy keeps in-frame clones and lacks some. This sample has some 95,000 clones; about 91% occur once, and the top ten carry around 0.54%. This material consisted of CD4+ or CD8+ T cells sorted from blood, taken in a trial of the OX40 agonist ivuxolimab. These TCRs come from an adult with an advanced solid tumor such as melanoma, head and neck, liver or kidney cancer.

V usage is TRBV2 and J usage is TRBJ2-7; 7 bases match TRBD2. The CDR3 loop spans 14 amino acids. Trimming took 5 bases from V and 1 from J; bases not matched to a gene: 5. Germline lookup yields CDR1 SNHLY and CDR2 FYNNEI. The DNA of the CDR3 is TGTGCCAGCAGTACCGGGACTATGTCCTACGAGCAGTACTTC. It encodes CASSTGTMSYEQYF.

V is TRBV6-1 and J is TRBJ2-2; D is unresolved. CDR3 length: 16 residues. From germline, CDR1 is MNHNS and CDR2 SASEGT. Trimming pared 4 bases from V and 3 bases from J, leaving 15 bases between. The chain's CDR3 is CASSVEVRSHTGELFF. DNA for the CDR3: TGTGCCAGCAGTGTTGAGGTCAGGTCCCACACCGGGGAGCTGTTTTTT.

The CDR3 nucleotides are TGTGCCAGCAGCTTAAATAGCGCCCTCTACGAGCAGTACTTC. It yields the protein CASSLNSALYEQYF. J is TRBJ2-7 and V is TRBV11-3; the D gene is possibly TRBD2 (5 bases). The CDR3 loop spans 14 amino acids. Trimming took off 2 bases at V and 3 bases at J, with 11 bases between the two ends. Germline V gene lookup returns CDR1 SGHNT and CDR2 YENEEA.

The chain has TRBV10-3 and TRBJ2-3; 7 positions agree with TRBD1. J gave up 0 bases and V 4 bases, and 4 bases lay outside the gene matches. This CDR3 spans 15 amino acids. Germline lookup yields CDR1 ENHRY and CDR2 SYGVKD. CDR3 DNA sequence: TGTGCCATCAGTGGTTCGACAGGGAGCACAGATACGCAGTATTTT. Its translation: CAISGSTGSTDTQYF.

This chain joins TRBV29-1 and TRBJ2-7, with a tentative D call TRBD1 (5 bases). Germline CDR1 is SQVTM and CDR2 is ANQGSEA. V lost 6 bases to trimming and J lost 1 base, with 7 bases between them. The CDR3 totals 11 residues. CDR3 loop: CSVAGSYEQYF. The CDR3 nucleotides read TGCAGCGTAGCAGGGTCCTACGAGCAGTACTTC.